One sample yielded the 19 T cell receptor beta chains listed below, sequenced in a study of lymphopenia after photon versus proton radiotherapy. TCRdb's table, derived via immunoSEQ multiplex PCR, lists solely in-frame clones and lacks some. The table shows around 70,000 clones, with approximately 90% occurring only once. The source material was peripheral blood, sampled from a patient treated with photon-based radiotherapy. Receptors were obtained from a woman aged 70 to 79 with pancreatic cancer.

Written as DNA, the CDR3 is TGCGCCAGCAGCTTAACAGGGGGCGCCAAAAACATTCAGTACTTC. Amino acid sequence: CASSLTGGAKNIQYF. The chain has TRBV5-1 and TRBJ2-4; 9 bases fit TRBD1. The CDR3 extends over 15 amino acids. J gave up 1 base and V 2 bases, and 1 base lay outside the gene matches. CDR1 is SGHRS and CDR2 is YFSETQ in the germline V gene. Combining the CDR3 with reference TRBV5-1 and TRBJ2-4 gives the whole variable domain KAGVTQTPRYLIKTRGQQVTLSCSPISGHRSVSWYQQTPGQGLQFLFEYFSETQRNKGNFPGRFSGRQFSNSRSEMNVSTLELGDSALYLCASSLTGGAKNIQYFGAGTRLSVL.

The chain joins TRBV7-8 to TRBJ2-1; no clear D gene. The V gene's germline CDR1 is SGHVS and CDR2 FQNEAQ. V shed 0 bases and J shed 3 bases, with 9 bases lying between them. The CDR3 is 15 amino acids. In DNA, the CDR3 is TGTGCCAGCAGCTTAGCGGAGAGTCACTACAATGAGCAGTTCTTC. This encodes CASSLAESHYNEQFF.

The J gene is TRBJ2-3, the V gene TRBV19; 7 bases align to TRBD1. Losses at the gene ends were 5 bases for V and 3 bases for J; bases not matched to a gene: 11. Germline V gene data show CDR1 as LNHDA and CDR2 as SQIVND (reference sequence). The CDR3 has 16 residues. The CDR3 is CASSGPPGQQTDTQYF. In DNA, the CDR3 is TGTGCCAGTAGTGGGCCGCCGGGACAGCAAACAGATACGCAGTATTTT.

This chain uses TRBV10-3 with TRBJ1-2, with D possibly matching TRBD1 (5 bases). This CDR3 contains 13 residues. V was cut by 5 bases and J by 1 base, with 8 bases left in between. Germline-derived CDR1 and CDR2 are ENHRY and SYGVKD. CDR3 sequence: CAISTGRNYGYTF. CDR3 DNA sequence: TGTGCCATCAGTACGGGACGTAACTATGGCTACACCTTC.

The chain uses TRBV11-2 and TRBJ2-5; 10 bases align to TRBD2. The DNA end is a closer match to TRBJ2-7, so the J assignment may be wrong. Germline-derived CDR1 and CDR2 are SGHAT and FQNNGV. The CDR3 has 16 residues. The CDR3 DNA sequence: TGTGCCAGCAGCTTAGAAGCGGGAGGGCTAGCCCACGAGCAGTACTTC. Its translation: CASSLEAGGLAHEQYF.

The chain joins TRBV18 to TRBJ2-2, with unresolved D. Germline values: CDR1 KGHSH, CDR2 LQKENI. Deletions cut 1 base from V and 6 bases from J, with 3 bases between. The CDR3 runs to 12 residues. Here the CDR3 DNA reads TGTGCCAGCTCACCACTTCCCGGGGAGCTGTTTTTT. It translates to CASSPLPGELFF.

The V and J genes are TRBV5-1 and TRBJ1-3; no firm D call. This CDR3 spans 14 amino acids. CDR1 is SGHRS and CDR2 is YFSETQ in the germline V gene. Trimming removed 0 bases from V and 4 bases from J, with 8 bases in between. DNA for the CDR3: TGCGCCAGCAGCTTGGCCGGGCAGGGAAACACCATATATTTT. It yields the protein CASSLAGQGNTIYF.

This clone was seen just once. The chain is built from TRBV29-1 and TRBJ2-7; D may be TRBD2 (6 bases). Trimming took 0 bases from V and 7 from J, leaving 13 bases between them. CDR1 SQVTM and CDR2 ANQGSEA come from the germline V gene. This CDR3 spans 13 amino acids. CDR3 amino acids: CSVEELAAGEQYF. The CDR3 DNA is TGCAGCGTTGAAGAACTAGCTGCGGGTGAGCAGTACTTC.

The chain carries TRBV11-2 and TRBJ2-3; D is possibly TRBD2 (5 bases). Germline CDR1 SGHAT, CDR2 FQNNGV. Deletions cut 1 base from V and 2 bases from J, with 7 bases between. There are 14 residues in the CDR3. The DNA for the CDR3 is TGTGCCAGCAGCTTAGTGAGGGACACAGATACGCAGTATTTT. Translated: CASSLVRDTDTQYF.

The genes are TRBV19 and TRBJ1-5, with 11 bases fitting TRBD1. This CDR3 contains 16 residues. The V gene's germline CDR1 is LNHDA and CDR2 SQIVND (reference sequence). After removal of 4 bases from V and 9 bases from J, the junction contained 11 bases not matched to a gene. Here the CDR3 reads CASSTSRTGGIGPQHF. CDR3 nucleotides: TGTGCCAGTAGTACCTCACGGACAGGGGGCATTGGGCCCCAGCATTTT.

This chain uses TRBV5-4 with TRBJ2-7; the match to TRBD1 covers 10 bases. Per germline, CDR1 SGHNT and CDR2 YYREEE (reference sequence). This CDR3 has 15 residues. V lost 4 bases, J lost 4 bases, and 8 bases stayed unmatched. The CDR3 is CASSPQGQGRYEQYF. The CDR3 DNA sequence: TGTGCCAGCAGCCCACAGGGACAGGGGAGGTACGAGCAGTACTTC.

The V call is TRBV7-9, the J call TRBJ1-2, with 7 positions matching TRBD1. The CDR3 covers 11 residues. Germline V gene data show CDR1 as SEHNR and CDR2 as FQNEAQ (reference sequence). The junction had 4 bases not matched to a gene; V was cut back by 5 bases and J by 10 bases. CDR3: CASSPTGNYTF. In nucleotides, the CDR3 is TGTGCCAGCAGCCCGACAGGGAACTACACCTTC.

The V call is TRBV11-1, the J call TRBJ2-2, with D maybe TRBD1 (6 bases). This CDR3 is 13 amino acids long. V was shortened by 6 bases and J by 3 bases, with 8 bases between the two germline ends. Germline V gene data show CDR1 as SGHAT and CDR2 as FQDESV (reference sequence). The CDR3 nucleotides are TGTGCCAGCAGTCAGGGGTACACCGGGGAGCTGTTTTTT. Amino acids: CASSQGYTGELFF.

The V gene is TRBV28, the J gene TRBJ2-7; D not resolved. This CDR3 has 14 residues. Germline V gives CDR1 MDHEN, CDR2 SYDVKM. The ends were cut back, 5 bases at V and 2 bases at J, with 13 bases in the middle. Written as DNA, the CDR3 is TGTGCCAGCAGTCACGACTTAGCAACCTACGAGCAGTACTTC. This sequence encodes CASSHDLATYEQYF. The whole variable domain, filled in from reference TRBV28 and TRBJ2-7, reads DVKVTQSSRYLVKRTGEKVFLECVQDMDHENMFWYRQDPGLGLRLIYFSYDVKMKEKGDIPEGYSVSREKKERFSLILESASTNQTSMYLCASSHDLATYEQYFGPGTRLTVT.

The chain is built from TRBV6-6 and TRBJ2-2; D may correspond to TRBD1 or TRBD2 (5 bases each). Germline CDR1 is MNHNY and CDR2 is SVGAGI (reference sequence). The V end was cut by 0 bases, the J end by 2 bases, with 10 bases between. The CDR3 totals 16 residues. The CDR3 spells CASSYSGELNTGELFF. The CDR3 DNA sequence: TGTGCCAGCAGTTACTCGGGGGAACTTAACACCGGGGAGCTGTTTTTT.

For this clone: This CDR3 is also generated by other DNA sequences in the sample. The chain has TRBV18 and TRBJ1-5; no definite D call. This CDR3 has 13 amino acids. Trimming removed 2 bases at V and 3 bases at J, with 5 bases between. CDR1 and CDR2 (germline): KGHSH, LQKENI. CDR3: CASSPEVNQPQHF. The CDR3, as DNA: TGTGCCAGCTCACCAGAGGTCAATCAGCCCCAGCATTTT.

This chain uses TRBV27 with TRBJ1-5; D unclear. The germline CDR1 and CDR2 sequences are MNHEY and SMNVEV (reference sequence). CDR3 length equals 13 residues. Trimming stripped 6 bases from V and 0 bases from J, with 6 bases between. CDR3 nucleotides: TGTGCCAGCAGGCGAAATAGCAATCAGCCCCAGCATTTT. Translation gives CASRRNSNQPQHF.

The CDR3 here is CASSHWGQSVGGEQFF. The CDR3 DNA is TGCGCCAGCAGCCACTGGGGCCAGAGTGTTGGGGGTGAGCAGTTCTTC. The V gene is TRBV4-3, the J gene TRBJ2-1; tentatively, D is TRBD1 or TRBD2 (5 bases each). The CDR3 contains 16 residues. CDR1 and CDR2 (germline): LGHNA, YSLEER. Trimming removed 3 bases from V and 9 bases from J, with 21 bases in between.

V gene TRBV28 combines with J gene TRBJ2-7; the match to TRBD2 covers 9 bases. With V trimmed by 5 bases and J by 4 bases, 9 bases remained unmatched. CDR3 length: 15 amino acids. CDR1 and CDR2 (germline): MDHEN, SYDVKM. The CDR3 region is CASSEREVPQYEQYF. CDR3 coding DNA: TGTGCCAGCAGTGAGCGGGAGGTCCCCCAGTACGAGCAGTACTTC.